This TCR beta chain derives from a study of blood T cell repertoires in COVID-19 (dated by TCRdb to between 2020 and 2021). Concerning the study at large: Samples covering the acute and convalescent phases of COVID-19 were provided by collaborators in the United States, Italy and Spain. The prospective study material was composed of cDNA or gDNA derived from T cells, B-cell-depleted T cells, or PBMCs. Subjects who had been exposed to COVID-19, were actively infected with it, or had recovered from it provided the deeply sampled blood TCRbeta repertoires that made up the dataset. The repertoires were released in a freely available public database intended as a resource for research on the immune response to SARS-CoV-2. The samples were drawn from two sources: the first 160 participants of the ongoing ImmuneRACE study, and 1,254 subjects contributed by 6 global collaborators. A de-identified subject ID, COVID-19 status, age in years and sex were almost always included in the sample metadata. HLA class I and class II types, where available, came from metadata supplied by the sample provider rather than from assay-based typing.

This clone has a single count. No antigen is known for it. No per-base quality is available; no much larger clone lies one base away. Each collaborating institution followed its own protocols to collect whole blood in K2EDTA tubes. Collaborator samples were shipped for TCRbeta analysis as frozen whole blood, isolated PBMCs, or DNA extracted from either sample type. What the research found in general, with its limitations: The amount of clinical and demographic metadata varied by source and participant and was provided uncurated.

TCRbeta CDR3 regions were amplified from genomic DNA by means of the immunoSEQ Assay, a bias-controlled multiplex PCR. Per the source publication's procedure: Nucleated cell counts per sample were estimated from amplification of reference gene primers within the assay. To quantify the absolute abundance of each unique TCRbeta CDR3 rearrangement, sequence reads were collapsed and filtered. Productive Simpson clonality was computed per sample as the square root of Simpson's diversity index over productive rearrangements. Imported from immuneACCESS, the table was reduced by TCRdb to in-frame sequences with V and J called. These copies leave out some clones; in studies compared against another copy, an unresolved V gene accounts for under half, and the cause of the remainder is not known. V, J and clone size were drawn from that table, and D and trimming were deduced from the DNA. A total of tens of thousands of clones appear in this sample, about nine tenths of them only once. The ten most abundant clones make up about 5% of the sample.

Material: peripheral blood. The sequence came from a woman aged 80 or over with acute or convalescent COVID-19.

This receptor has the CDR3 CASSPDGRRTTHPSGANVLTF. The base sequence is TGTGCCAGCAGCCCCGACGGGCGTAGGACTACCCACCCCTCTGGGGCCAACGTCCTGACTTTC. This sequence uses TRBV6-2 or TRBV6-3 and TRBJ2-6; possibly the D gene is TRBD2, per 6 matching bases. The V end loses 6 bases and the J end loses 0 bases, and a stretch of 27 bases separates them. From the cysteine up to the phenylalanine, the CDR3 has a length of 21 residues. Only the CDR3 part of the read is kept: 63 bases, read in frame from the first base. Looking up the germline V gene yields CDR1 MNHEY and CDR2 SVGEGT.